These 22 T cell receptor beta chains originate from one sample sequenced in a study of blood T cell repertoires in COVID-19. The table came from immunoSEQ multiplex PCR; TCRdb's copy has only in-frame clones and leaves some out. The table has around 300,000 clones, 85% to 90% seen once; the top ten hold roughly 2.9%. The sequencing input was peripheral blood. The receptors stem from a woman younger than 45 with COVID-19, enrolled during active disease.

The chain carries TRBV5-1 and TRBJ2-5; 12 bases line up with TRBD2. Looked up from germline, CDR1 is SGHRS and CDR2 is YFSETQ. V was pared by 4 bases and J by 1 base, with 5 bases of the junction left unmatched. The CDR3 consists of 16 residues. CDR3 coding DNA: TGCGCCAGCAGCGAACTAGCGGGAGGTATCCAAGAGACCCAGTACTTC. Its protein product is CASSELAGGIQETQYF.

The chain couples TRBV10-1 to TRBJ1-1; weak D call: TRBD1 (5 bases). The V end lost 4 bases, the J end lost 1 base, and 7 bases lay between the germline ends. Germline V CDR1 and CDR2: WNHNN, SYGVQD (reference sequence). CDR3 size: 13 residues. CDR3 bases: TGCGCCAGCAGTGGGACAACGAACACTGAAGCTTTCTTT. Amino acid sequence: CASSGTTNTEAFF.

The chain recombines TRBV7-9 with TRBJ1-4, with a weak D call TRBD1 (6 bases). Germline-derived CDR1 and CDR2 are SEHNR and FQNEAQ (reference sequence). The CDR3 has 17 amino acids. V shed 5 bases and J shed 2 bases, with 18 bases lying between them. CDR3 region: CASSEPDRLKTNEKLFF. Written as DNA, the CDR3 is TGTGCCAGCAGCGAGCCGGACAGATTGAAGACTAATGAAAAACTGTTTTTT.

This clone was recorded only once. The chain combines TRBV2 with TRBJ1-2; 8 bases fit TRBD1. Trimming cost V 6 bases and J 0 bases; bases outside gene matches: 0. CDR1 is SNHLY, CDR2 FYNNEI, per germline. The CDR3 contains 13 residues. CDR3 DNA: TGTGCCAGCAGGGACAGGGCTAACTATGGCTACACCTTC. This encodes CASRDRANYGYTF.

CDR3 in amino acids: CASSEFGLAGVSSYNEQFF. The CDR3, as DNA: TGTGCCAGCAGTGAATTTGGACTAGCGGGAGTAAGTTCCTACAATGAGCAGTTCTTC. The chain links TRBV2 to TRBJ2-1, with 13 bases identical to TRBD2. With V trimmed by 2 bases and J by 1 base, 8 bases remained unmatched. CDR1 and CDR2 from the germline V gene are SNHLY and FYNNEI. The CDR3 is 19 residues long.

V and J are TRBV19 and TRBJ1-1; D ambiguous. There are 13 residues in the CDR3. Germline V gives CDR1 LNHDA, CDR2 SQIVND (reference sequence). V gave up 3 bases and J gave up 8 bases, with 13 bases separating them. This chain's CDR3 is CASSIYREGEAFF. CDR3 nucleotide sequence: TGTGCCAGTAGTATCTATCGGGAAGGAGAAGCTTTCTTT.

The genes are TRBV19 and TRBJ1-2; 8 nucleotides align to TRBD1. CDR3 size: 14 residues. V was clipped by 3 bases and J by 6 bases; unmatched bases: 6. Germline values: CDR1 LNHDA, CDR2 SQIVND (reference sequence). As DNA, the CDR3 is TGTGCCAGTAGTATCCAGGGGGCGTGGGATGGCTACACCTTC. Amino acids: CASSIQGAWDGYTF. The full variable domain, its missing parts supplied by reference TRBV19 and TRBJ1-2, is DGGITQSPKYLFRKEGQNVTLSCEQNLNHDAMYWYRQDPGQGLRLIYYSQIVNDFQKGDIAEGYSVSREKKESFPLTVTSAQKNPTAFYLCASSIQGAWDGYTFGSGTRLTVV.

This clone was observed once. The chain carries TRBV7-3 and TRBJ1-2, with 9 bases matching TRBD1. Germline V gene sequence: CDR1 SGHTA, CDR2 FQGTGA. V trimming: 0 bases; J trimming: 7 bases; junction bases outside the gene matches: 6. The CDR3 consists of 15 residues. Written as DNA, the CDR3 is TGTGCCAGCAGCTTAACACAGGGGGCGCGCAGTGGCTACACCTTC. Its protein is CASSLTQGARSGYTF.

Notes on this clone: The same CDR3 is also encoded by other DNA sequences in this sample. The V and J genes are TRBV27 and TRBJ1-5; D perhaps matches TRBD1 (5 bases). The CDR3 covers 13 residues. Trimming removed 3 bases from V and 4 bases from J, with 7 bases in between. CDR1 MNHEY and CDR2 SMNVEV come from the germline V gene (reference sequence). In DNA form, the CDR3 reads TGTGCCAGCAGTTTTGGGGGGAATCAGCCCCAGCATTTT. Amino acid sequence: CASSFGGNQPQHF.

About this clone itself: The same CDR3 is also encoded by other DNA sequences in this sample. This chain connects TRBV7-2 to TRBJ2-5; no clear D gene. Between the trimmed V and J ends, which lost 4 bases and 2 bases, there was a span of 2 bases. The CDR3 loop spans 11 amino acids. CDR1 and CDR2 (germline): SGHTA, FQGNSA. CDR3 sequence reads: CASSSQETQYF. The CDR3 region has the DNA TGTGCCAGCAGCTCGCAAGAGACCCAGTACTTC.

The chain couples TRBV27 to TRBJ2-5; unclear D gene. This CDR3 region has 13 residues. V was trimmed by 2 bases and J by 2 bases, leaving 6 bases between them. Germline CDR1 MNHEY, CDR2 SMNVEV (reference sequence). The CDR3 reads CASSLQFQETQYF. The CDR3 region has the DNA TGTGCCAGCAGTTTACAGTTTCAAGAGACCCAGTACTTC.

This chain uses TRBV9 with TRBJ2-7; 9 bases match TRBD2. The length of the CDR3 is 15 residues. V gave up 4 bases and J gave up 3 bases; unmatched junction bases: 8. Germline values: CDR1 SGDLS, CDR2 YYNGEE. CDR3 nucleotide sequence: TGTGCCAGCAGCCCAGGGGCTAGCGGGGTCTACGAGCAGTACTTC. This codes for CASSPGASGVYEQYF.

V is TRBV9 and J is TRBJ2-2; tentatively, D is TRBD1 (5 bases). Trimming left V 1 base short and J 6 bases short, with 7 bases between. CDR1 is SGDLS, CDR2 YYNGEE, per germline. This CDR3 spans 13 amino acids. The CDR3 DNA is TGTGCCAGCAGCGTATGGGGCTCCGGGGAGCTGTTTTTT. Translating gives CASSVWGSGELFF.

The J gene is TRBJ1-1, the V gene TRBV10-2; TRBD1 might be the D (5 bases). Germline CDR1 WSHSY, CDR2 SAAADI. CDR3 size: 13 residues. V gave up 7 bases and J gave up 0 bases, with 9 bases separating them. This CDR3 reads CASNRGMNTEAFF. DNA for the CDR3: TGCGCCAGCAATCGGGGGATGAACACTGAAGCTTTCTTT.

The genes are TRBV28 and TRBJ2-3; 7 bases agree with TRBD1. The J segment lost 2 bases and the V segment lost 6 bases, leaving 8 bases of the junction unmatched. Germline values: CDR1 MDHEN, CDR2 SYDVKM. The CDR3 loop spans 15 amino acids. The CDR3 here is CASSPNRGYTDTQYF. In DNA, the CDR3 is TGTGCCAGCAGCCCAAACAGGGGATACACAGATACGCAGTATTTT.

The chain couples TRBV6-5 to TRBJ1-1, with D possibly being TRBD1 (6 bases). The CDR3 is 13 amino acids. The V gene lost 6 bases and the J gene lost 1 base, with 9 bases spanning the gap. Germline CDR1 and CDR2: MNHEY and SVGAGI. The CDR3 loop reads CASRQGRNTEAFF. In DNA, the CDR3 is TGTGCCAGCAGACAGGGTAGGAACACTGAAGCTTTCTTT.

This chain links TRBV28 with TRBJ1-1; the D gene is possibly TRBD1 (6 bases). This CDR3 has 12 residues. CDR1 is MDHEN and CDR2 is SYDVKM in the germline V gene. V was trimmed by 6 bases and J by 1 base, leaving 6 bases between them. The CDR3 reads CASRTGNTEAFF. CDR3 DNA sequence: TGTGCCAGCAGGACAGGGAACACTGAAGCTTTCTTT.

The sample holds a few counts of this clone. The chain combines TRBV24-1 with TRBJ2-3; TRBD2 matches 10 bases. V was pared by 3 bases and J by 5 bases, with 4 bases of the junction left unmatched. The CDR3 is 15 residues long. Germline V CDR1 and CDR2: KGHDR, SFDVKD. CDR3 nucleotide sequence: TGTGCCACCAGTGATGAGGCTAGCGGGAGAGATACGCAGTATTTT. Protein sequence: CATSDEASGRDTQYF.

This clone was counted once. The chain carries TRBV19 and TRBJ1-5, with D possibly TRBD1 on 5 matching bases. The germline CDR1 and CDR2 sequences are LNHDA and SQIVND (reference sequence). The CDR3 is 14 amino acids. Trimming took 4 bases from V and 4 from J, leaving 11 bases between them. CDR3 in DNA: TGTGCCAGTAGTACCCGACAGCAAAATCAGCCCCAGCATTTT. Encoded protein: CASSTRQQNQPQHF.

This clone was seen just once. V usage is TRBV18 and J usage is TRBJ1-1; D possibly corresponds to TRBD1 (6 bases). This CDR3 has 15 residues. Germline V gene sequence: CDR1 KGHSH, CDR2 LQKENI. The V and J ends lost 0 bases and 4 bases respectively, with 12 bases between them. This chain's CDR3 is CASSPPQGGGTEAFF. The CDR3 DNA follows: TGTGCCAGCTCACCACCACAGGGTGGAGGCACTGAAGCTTTCTTT.

The chain is built from TRBV30 and TRBJ1-1; D is unclear. The CDR3 is made up of 15 amino acids. V dropped 1 base and J dropped 1 base, with 13 bases sitting between them. The germline V gene encodes CDR1 GTSNPN and CDR2 SVGIG (reference sequence). CDR3 sequence (DNA): TGTGCCTGGAGTGCCCCAGGTACCCAGAACACTGAAGCTTTCTTT. Amino acid sequence: CAWSAPGTQNTEAFF.

The rearrangement joins TRBV29-1 to TRBJ1-1, with TRBD1 matching over 7 bases. The CDR3 runs 15 residues. V was pared by 4 bases and J by 0 bases, with 8 bases of the junction left unmatched. Germline CDR1 is SQVTM and CDR2 is ANQGSEA. CDR3 loop: CSVAKGASLNTEAFF. The CDR3 DNA reads as TGCAGCGTTGCCAAGGGGGCATCACTGAACACTGAAGCTTTCTTT.